This T cell receptor (beta chain) came from a study of blood T cells in healthy people across ages. Overall study: In model experiments, template switching was able to capture about one barcoded beta molecule for every two T cells that were present.

Study observations and caveats: Both naive CD4+ cell counts and diversity were greater in long-lived donors than in aged donors.

CDR1 DFQATT and CDR2 SNEGSKA come from the germline V gene (reference sequence). This CDR3 has 13 amino acids. J lost 1 base, V lost 3 bases, and 2 bases had no gene match. This clonotype was observed a handful of times. Its specificity is unknown. A sample-barcoded 5' primer and a J-beta primer mix were used in a second PCR of about 7 to 12 cycles. Each CDR3 protein is one row after TCRdb ran MiXCR on the 5' RACE reads. This table holds approximately 790,000 distinct CDR3 sequences, 60% to 80% found once. The V gene is TRBV20-1, the J gene TRBJ2-5; 7 positions match TRBD2. This TCR was sampled from a man aged 25-40 years in good health. Sequencing was performed on blood. The CDR3, as DNA: TGCAGTGCTAGTGGGGGGGGCCAAGAGACCCAGTACTTC. It encodes CSASGGGQETQYF.